The 4 T cell receptor beta chains reported below all come from one sample, sequenced in a study of blood T cell repertoires in COVID-19. Repertoires were generated with immunoSEQ multiplex PCR, while TCRdb's copy carries only in-frame clones and drops some. The data show about 62,000 clones, approximately 90% seen once. Sequenced sample: peripheral blood. The origin of the receptors is a woman aged 55-70 years with COVID-19, enrolled during active disease.

Written as DNA, the CDR3 is TGTGCCAGCAAAAACAGGGGGGGGACCTACGAGCAGTACTTC. Protein product: CASKNRGGTYEQYF. This chain links TRBV6-5 with TRBJ2-7; D might be TRBD1 (8 bases). CDR1 and CDR2 from the germline V gene are MNHEY and SVGAGI. V was pared by 7 bases and J by 2 bases, with 15 bases between. The CDR3 loop spans 14 amino acids.

The V gene is TRBV3-1 (or the pseudogene TRBV3-2), the J gene TRBJ2-7, with 10 bases lining up with TRBD1. Trimming took 4 bases from V and 6 from J; bases not matched to a gene: 6. Germline V CDR1 and CDR2: LGHDT, YNNKEL (reference sequence). The CDR3 has 14 residues. DNA of the CDR3: TGTGCCAGCAGCCTGGGACAGGGGCGCTCCGAGCAGTACTTC. Translated: CASSLGQGRSEQYF.

The V call is TRBV19, the J call TRBJ1-3; tentatively, D is TRBD1 (6 bases). The CDR3 sequence is 17 residues long. Germline values: CDR1 LNHDA, CDR2 SQIVND (reference sequence). V was pared by 1 base and J by 0 bases, with 13 bases between. DNA for the CDR3: TGTGCCAGTAGTATAGTCCCCGGACAGCTCTCTGGAAACACCATATATTTT. It specifies CASSIVPGQLSGNTIYF.

J is TRBJ2-1 and V is TRBV11-2; TRBD2 aligns across 11 bases. Germline V lookup: CDR1 SGHAT, CDR2 FQNNGV. The length of the CDR3 is 15 residues. V shed 5 bases and J 4 bases; nucleotides not matched to a gene: 4. The chain's CDR3 is CASSTSGSRYNEQFF. The CDR3 bases are TGTGCCAGCAGCACTAGCGGGAGTCGGTACAATGAGCAGTTCTTC. The variable domain in full, completed from reference TRBV11-2 and TRBJ2-1, reads EAGVAQSPRYKIIEKRQSVAFWCNPISGHATLYWYQQILGQGPKLLIQFQNNGVVDDSQLPKDRFSAERLKGVDSTLKIQPAKLEDSAVYLCASSTSGSRYNEQFFGPGTRLTVL.